Shown below are 9 T cell receptor beta chains from a single sample sequenced in a study of T cells after yellow fever vaccination. TCRdb fed the 5' RACE reads into MiXCR, producing one record per CDR3 protein. The sample carries a few hundred thousand distinct CDR3 sequences, about 5.2% recorded once. The source material was CD4+ T cells sorted from PBMCs, sampled on the day of the yellow fever booster vaccination. The receptor source for this set is a man between 18 and 29 years old who received the YFV17D yellow fever vaccine.

The V gene is TRBV30, the J gene TRBJ2-6; TRBD1 might be the D (5 bases). Trimming removed 8 bases at V and 0 bases at J, with 11 bases between. The germline gives CDR1 GTSNPN, CDR2 SVGIG (reference sequence). The CDR3 loop spans 14 amino acids. The CDR3 spells CARDSSSGANVLTF. In nucleotides, the CDR3 is TGTGCCCGTGACAGCAGCTCTGGGGCCAACGTCCTGACTTTC.

This clonotype was detected a few times. V is TRBV20-1 and J is TRBJ1-6; tentatively, D is TRBD1 (6 bases). The V gene lost 1 base and the J gene lost 0 bases, with 13 bases spanning the gap. The germline V gene encodes CDR1 DFQATT and CDR2 SNEGSKA (reference sequence). There are 17 residues in the CDR3. CDR3 region: CSARAWGLSSYNSPLHF. CDR3 bases: TGCAGTGCTAGAGCGTGGGGGCTGAGCTCCTATAATTCACCCCTCCACTTT.

This clonotype was found many times. The gene calls are TRBV4-2 and TRBJ2-2; 8 bases map to TRBD1. The trim removed 2 bases at V and 2 bases at J, leaving 4 bases unmatched. In germline, CDR1 is LGHNA, CDR2 YNFKEQ. CDR3 size: 16 residues. CDR3 DNA sequence: TGTGCCAGCAGCCAATTCACAGGGGGAAACACCGGGGAGCTGTTTTTT. Translated: CASSQFTGGNTGELFF.

In this sample, this clonotype turned up a few times. The chain recombines TRBV19 with TRBJ2-3; no reliable D call. Germline values: CDR1 LNHDA, CDR2 SQIVND (reference sequence). The CDR3 is 14 amino acids. V lost 0 bases to trimming and J lost 0 bases, with 4 bases between them. The CDR3 DNA follows: TGTGCCAGTAGTATAGATCACAGCACAGATACGCAGTATTTT. This encodes CASSIDHSTDTQYF. The full variable domain, with the rest looked up from reference TRBV19 and TRBJ2-3, is DGGITQSPKYLFRKEGQNVTLSCEQNLNHDAMYWYRQDPGQGLRLIYYSQIVNDFQKGDIAEGYSVSREKKESFPLTVTSAQKNPTAFYLCASSIDHSTDTQYFGPGTRLTVL.

This clonotype has a handful of counts. This chain joins TRBV7-8 and TRBJ2-7; D could derive from TRBD1 or TRBD2 (5 bases each). The germline V and J ends were trimmed by 1 base and 4 bases, with 11 bases remaining between them. This CDR3 has 14 amino acids. Germline V gene data show CDR1 as SGHVS and CDR2 as FQNEAQ. In nucleotides, the CDR3 is TGTGCCAGCAGCTTAGTGCAGGGACCGTACGAGCAGTACGTC. Residues: CASSLVQGPYEQYV.

The sample holds a few counts of this clonotype. Sequence at one end of the junction differs from germline and may be a read error. V gene TRBV20-1 combines with J gene TRBJ1-2; tentative D call: TRBD1 (6 bases). CDR3 length: 12 amino acids. Germline CDR1 and CDR2: DFQATT and SNEGSKA (reference sequence). The CDR3 DNA follows: TGCAGTGCCAGAGACAGGACCTATGGCTACACCTTC. Residues: CSARDRTYGYTF.

A few counts support this clonotype. The genes are TRBV3-1 and TRBJ2-2, with 7 bases aligning to TRBD1. Germline V gene sequence: CDR1 LGHDT, CDR2 YNNKEL (reference sequence). The CDR3 contains 16 residues. The V gene end was trimmed by 4 bases and the J gene end by 3 bases; junction bases not matched to a gene: 8. CDR3 protein: CASSLRTGSDTGELFF. The CDR3 DNA reads TGTGCCAGCAGCCTCCGGACAGGATCGGACACCGGGGAGCTGTTTTTT.

This clonotype has only a few counts. The chain is built from TRBV5-1 and TRBJ1-6; D gene ambiguous. Germline loops: CDR1 SGHRS, CDR2 YFSETQ. V shed 2 bases and J shed 0 bases, with 9 bases lying between them. The CDR3 totals 16 residues. The chain's CDR3 is CASSFGESSYNSPLHF. In nucleotides, the CDR3 is TGCGCCAGCAGCTTCGGGGAAAGCTCCTATAATTCACCCCTCCACTTT.

V and J are TRBV5-4 and TRBJ2-1, with a possible D match to TRBD2 (5 bases). This CDR3 spans 16 amino acids. V was pared by 0 bases and J by 3 bases, with 13 bases between. CDR1 SGHNT and CDR2 YYREEE come from the germline V gene (reference sequence). CDR3 amino acids: CASSLATRAGYNEQFF. CDR3 nucleotide sequence: TGTGCCAGCAGCTTGGCTACTAGGGCGGGCTACAATGAGCAGTTCTTC.